A selection of T cell receptor beta chains follows, all from one sample in a study of CD8 T cells in Susac syndrome. TCRdb independently ran MiXCR on the immunoSEQ multiplex PCR reads; one entry per CDR3 protein. The table lists some 130,000 distinct CDR3 sequences, roughly 94% of them singletons. What was sequenced was CD4+ T cells from PBMCs. The receptors were sampled from a human donor with multiple sclerosis. CDR3s include the opening cysteine and the closing phenylalanine or tryptophan. The order of the fields is clone size, J gene, D gene, V gene, CDR3 protein, CDR3 DNA. A D gene is named only where the DNA matches it firmly. Size values are once, few and many counts, or a class for expanded clones, and some rows have none.

>NA|TRBJ2-7|NA|TRBV11-1
CASSNKGDLYEQYF
TGTGCCAGCAGCAACAAGGGGGACCTATACGAGCAGTACTTC
>NA|TRBJ2-2|NA|TRBV7-3
CASSLFQRTGELFF
TGTGCCAGCAGCTTATTTCAGAGAACCGGGGAGCTGTTTTTT
>NA|TRBJ2-5|NA|TRBV5-1
CASSFYEETQYF
TGCGCCAGCAGCTTTTACGAGGAGACCCAGTACTTC
>NA|TRBJ2-7|NA|TRBV12-3/TRBV12-4
CASSRRGGSGNLYEQYF
TGTGCCAGCAGTCGGCGTGGTGGTAGCGGAAACCTCTACGAGCAGTACTTC
>NA|TRBJ2-1|TRBD2|TRBV27
CASSSSGRAEYNEQFF
TGTGCCAGCAGTTCTAGCGGGAGGGCGGAATACAATGAGCAGTTCTTC
>NA|TRBJ2-7|NA|TRBV2
CASRAQGYEQYF
TGTGCCAGCCGGGCCCAGGGTTACGAGCAGTACTTC
>NA|TRBJ2-4|TRBD2|TRBV4-2
CASSQEHSGGDIQYF
TGTGCCAGCAGCCAAGAACATAGCGGGGGTGACATTCAGTACTTC
>NA|TRBJ1-5|NA|TRBV30
CAWSVKGRNQPQHF
TGTGCCTGGAGTGTAAAGGGACGGAATCAGCCCCAGCATTTT
>NA|TRBJ1-1|NA|TRBV19
CASRIQIGATEAFF
TGTGCCAGTAGGATCCAAATAGGGGCCACTGAAGCTTTCTTT
>once|TRBJ1-2|NA|TRBV4-1
CASSQFEGLGYTF
TGCGCCAGCAGCCAATTTGAGGGATTGGGCTACACCTTC
>NA|TRBJ1-1|NA|TRBV30
CAWRSPPGNTEAFF
TGTGCCTGGAGGTCCCCCCCAGGGAACACTGAAGCTTTCTTT
>NA|TRBJ1-6|NA|TRBV30
CAWSVRGRGAGATLHF
TGTGCCTGGAGTGTACGGGGGCGCGGAGCAGGGGCAACCCTCCACTTT
>NA|TRBJ1-2|NA|TRBV19
CASRLLGNYGYTF
TGTGCCAGTAGATTGTTGGGCAACTATGGCTACACCTTC
>NA|TRBJ1-2|TRBD1|TRBV2
CARRRTGLGYGYTF
TGTGCCAGAAGGCGGACAGGGCTCGGCTATGGCTACACCTTC
>NA|TRBJ1-4|TRBD1|TRBV5-6
CASSLSITGGRLSDSNEKLFF
TGTGCCAGCAGCCTCTCAATAACAGGGGGTCGTCTATCCGACTCTAATGAAAAACTGTTTTTT
>NA|TRBJ1-5|NA|TRBV12-3/TRBV12-4
CASSSGSQYSNQPQHF
TGTGCCAGCAGTTCGGGGTCACAGTATAGCAATCAGCCCCAGCATTTT
>once|TRBJ1-1|NA|TRBV5-1
CASSLDPSNTEAFF
TGCGCCAGCAGCTTGGATCCGAGTAACACTGAAGCTTTCTTT
>NA|TRBJ2-3|TRBD1|TRBV30
CAWIRTGKDTQYF
TGTGCCTGGATCCGGACAGGGAAAGATACGCAGTATTTT
>NA|TRBJ1-1|NA|TRBV20-1
CSAIRGGQTEAFF
TGCAGTGCTATTCGGGGGGGTCAGACTGAAGCTTTCTTT
>NA|TRBJ2-3|TRBD2|TRBV6-6
CASAASGRHTQYF
TGTGCCAGCGCCGCTAGCGGGAGACATACGCAGTATTTT
>NA|TRBJ2-7|NA|TRBV9
CASSVGQVVVSEQYF
TGTGCCAGCAGCGTAGGACAGGTAGTAGTAAGCGAGCAGTACTTC
>NA|TRBJ1-3|TRBD1|TRBV2
CATSGTGDTIYF
TGTGCCACCTCCGGGACAGGGGACACCATATATTTT
>NA|TRBJ1-1|TRBD1|TRBV20-1
CSATTGMNTEAFF
TGCAGTGCAACGACAGGGATGAACACTGAAGCTTTCTTT
>NA|TRBJ1-1|NA|TRBV25-1
CASTTGGMHTEAFF
TGTGCCAGCACAACGGGAGGTATGCACACTGAAGCTTTCTTT
>NA|TRBJ2-7|TRBD1|TRBV3-1
CASSGTGNYEQYF
TGTGCCAGCAGCGGGACAGGGAATTACGAGCAGTACTTC
>NA|TRBJ1-1|TRBD1|TRBV12-5
CASGPQGVDTEAFF
TGTGCTAGTGGTCCCCAGGGGGTGGACACTGAAGCTTTCTTT
>NA|TRBJ2-7|NA|TRBV19
CASRKGTTSYEQYF
TGTGCCAGTAGAAAGGGGACCACCTCCTACGAGCAGTACTTC
>NA|TRBJ1-1|TRBD1|TRBV7-9
CASSFTGDTEAFF
TGTGCCAGCAGCTTTACAGGGGACACTGAAGCTTTCTTT
>NA|TRBJ2-7|NA|TRBV29-1
CSVELEAAEQYF
TGCAGCGTTGAGTTGGAAGCAGCAGAGCAGTACTTC
>NA|TRBJ2-7|NA|TRBV5-1
CASSPNSAAGAGSYEQYF
TGCGCCAGCAGCCCGAACAGTGCCGCGGGTGCCGGCTCCTACGAGCAGTACTTC
>NA|TRBJ1-1|NA|TRBV6-5
CASTHDGGVNTEAFF
TGTGCCAGCACCCACGATGGAGGGGTGAACACTGAAGCTTTCTTT
>NA|TRBJ2-1|TRBD2|TRBV19
CASSNRVLAGPYNEQFF
TGTGCCAGTAGTAACAGGGTGCTAGCGGGCCCTTACAATGAGCAGTTCTTC
>NA|TRBJ1-2|NA|TRBV14
CASAFDSTRNYGYTF
TGTGCCAGTGCCTTTGACAGCACCCGAAACTATGGCTACACCTTC
>NA|TRBJ1-1|TRBD1|TRBV7-9
CASSSFRGRGNTEAFF
TGTGCCAGCAGTTCCTTCAGGGGGCGCGGGAACACTGAAGCTTTCTTT
>NA|TRBJ2-2|TRBD1|TRBV19
CASKSGTANTGELFF
TGTGCCAGCAAGTCTGGGACAGCGAACACCGGGGAGCTGTTTTTT
>NA|TRBJ1-1|NA|TRBV4-1
CASSQAVTEAFF
TGCGCCAGCAGCCAAGCAGTTACTGAAGCTTTCTTT
>NA|TRBJ2-3|NA|TRBV21-1
CASSKEGRGNTDTQYF
TGTGCCAGCAGCAAAGAAGGCAGGGGGAACACAGATACGCAGTATTTT
>NA|TRBJ2-7|NA|TRBV19
CASSIDGTAGRHEQYF
TGTGCCAGTAGTATAGATGGTACGGCCGGGCGCCACGAGCAGTACTTC
>NA|TRBJ2-7|TRBD2|TRBV3-1
CASSELAGDYEQYF
TGTGCCAGCAGTGAACTAGCGGGGGACTACGAGCAGTACTTC
>NA|TRBJ2-7|NA|TRBV6-5
CASSPPGRTLYEQYF
TGTGCCAGCAGTCCCCCAGGACGCACCCTTTACGAGCAGTACTTC
>once|TRBJ2-5|NA|TRBV9
CASSARDGGETQYF
TGTGCCAGCAGCGCACGGGACGGCGGAGAGACCCAGTACTTC
>NA|TRBJ2-4|NA|TRBV21-1
CASSKEWRLAKNIQYF
TGTGCCAGCAGCAAAGAGTGGAGACTAGCCAAAAACATTCAGTACTTC
>NA|TRBJ1-4|NA|TRBV7-9
CASSINEKLFF
TGTGCCAGCAGTATTAATGAAAAACTGTTTTTT
>NA|TRBJ2-5|NA|TRBV11-2
CASGETQYF
TGTGCCAGCGGGGAGACCCAGTACTTC
>NA|TRBJ2-7|TRBD1|TRBV19
CASTPAGGTGAYEQYF
TGTGCCAGTACCCCGGCCGGCGGGACAGGGGCCTACGAGCAGTACTTC
>few|TRBJ2-5|NA|TRBV2
CASTGGETQYF
TGTGCCAGCACCGGCGGCGAGACCCAGTACTTC
>NA|TRBJ2-1|NA|TRBV4-1
CASSQAFQPASADSYNEQFF
TGCGCCAGCAGCCAAGCATTCCAGCCCGCTAGCGCCGACTCCTACAATGAGCAGTTCTTC
>few|TRBJ1-1|NA|TRBV6-1
CASSDPGAPRPEAFF
TGTGCCAGCAGCGACCCGGGAGCCCCAAGGCCTGAAGCTTTCTTT
>NA|TRBJ1-1|NA|TRBV29-1
CSGDTNTEAFF
TGCAGCGGAGACACGAACACTGAAGCTTTCTTT